This T cell receptor beta chain was identified in a study of T cell responses to AZD1222 COVID-19 vaccine. Points from the study as a whole: The study found vaccine-associated CD4 TCRs spanning spike, dominant at 160-218 and 743-854. White British ancestry dominated among donors, who included more females, and clonal diversity was possibly underestimated. Spike-specific TCR repertoires showed rising breadth and depth after two AZD1222 doses.

This clone has only a few counts. Its cognate antigen is unknown. Profiling relied on immunoSEQ multiplex PCR, and the TCRdb table lists in-frame clones only, not all of them. The top ten hold 6.5% to 9% of the sample, which has 25,000 to 30,000 clones, around 92% seen once. This CDR3 is built from 15 residues. Germline V gene lookup returns CDR1 LGHNA and CDR2 YSLEER. Trimming cost V 0 bases and J 5 bases, with 11 bases left between them. The sequence derives from an adult who received the AZD1222 COVID-19 vaccine. The chain links TRBV4-3 to TRBJ1-5; no reliable D call. Source: peripheral blood, taken 28 days after the second AZD1222 dose. This CDR3 reads CASSQDRYPYQPQHF. The CDR3 DNA reads as TGCGCCAGCAGCCAAGATAGGTACCCGTATCAGCCCCAGCATTTT.